This TCR beta chain was documented in a study of blood T cell repertoires in COVID-19. Study-level information: Both acute and convalescent COVID-19 samples were obtained from the United States, Italy and Spain. PBMCs, B-cell-depleted T cells, or T cells were the source of the cDNA or gDNA that made up the material.

The CDR3 has 16 amino acids. V lost 3 bases, J lost 5 bases, and 20 bases lay in between. Germline values: CDR1 SNHLY, CDR2 FYNNEI. In the source study's methods: How many nucleated cells were present was estimated from reference gene primer amplification. TCRdb's copy holds only in-frame clones and misses some; the assay was immunoSEQ multiplex PCR. The V and J calls and clone size were taken over from that table, and D and trimming were inferred from the DNA. The sample has around 40,000 clones, more than 65% seen once. The source is a man aged 65 to 85 with acute or convalescent COVID-19. V is TRBV2 and J is TRBJ2-7, with D perhaps TRBD1 (6 bases). Sequenced sample: peripheral blood. The CDR3 coding sequence is TGTGCCAGCAGTGACCGGGACACCGCCTCCGGGCACGAGCAGTACTTC. Its protein product is CASSDRDTASGHEQYF.